This entry is about one TCR beta chain. The data were obtained in a study of blood T cells in healthy people across ages. Germline V gives CDR1 LNHNV, CDR2 YYDKDF (reference sequence). The CDR3 covers 14 residues. Using a J-beta primer mix together with a sample-barcoded 5' primer, a second PCR was run for roughly 6 to 12 cycles. From the 5' RACE reads, TCRdb called clonotypes with MiXCR, one entry per CDR3 protein. Here the sample spans almost 1 million distinct CDR3 sequences, just over 50% being singletons. The sequenced material came from blood. The rearrangement joins TRBV15 to TRBJ2-5, with a weak D call TRBD1 (6 bases). TRBJ2-7 explains the end of the DNA better; the J call may be wrong. This clonotype originated in a woman aged 60-75 years in good health. DNA for the CDR3: TGTGCCACCAGCAGATCAGGGGAGCAGGACGAGCAGTACTTC. Amino acids: CATSRSGEQDEQYF.